The clone carrying this TCR beta chain has a count of ten or more. These data come from a study of T-cell reconstitution after alpha-beta-depleted transplantation in children. A library of TCRbeta sequences, prepared with unique molecular identifiers, was generated. TCRdb called the PCR reads again in MiXCR, with one record for every CDR3 protein. The sample consists of around 230,000 distinct CDR3 sequences, roughly a sixth of them appearing once. Per the germline V gene, CDR1 is SQVTM and CDR2 is ANQGSEA. There are 14 residues in the CDR3. After removal of 7 bases from V and 6 bases from J, the junction contained 10 bases not matched to a gene.

The chain combines TRBV29-1 with TRBJ2-7; TRBD1 matches at 12 bases. This TCR was recovered from a male patient between 2 and 10 years old who had a stem cell transplant for acute lymphoblastic leukemia, so the T cells may come from the graft donor. The sample consisted of PBMCs, mostly from graft donor cells, taken 360 days after TCRalphabeta/CD19-depleted stem cell transplant. The CDR3 DNA reads TGCAGCGGAAGAACCGGGACAGGGGGCTCCGAGCAGTACTTC. The encoded protein is CSGRTGTGGSEQYF.